This TCR beta chain is drawn from a study of blood T cell repertoires in COVID-19. Study as a whole: COVID-19 samples from acute and convalescent phases originated in the United States, Italy and Spain.

The germline gives CDR1 MDHEN, CDR2 SYDVKM. The germline V and J ends were trimmed by 4 bases and 5 bases, with 8 bases remaining between them. The CDR3 sequence is 12 residues long. The data were produced by immunoSEQ multiplex PCR, yet TCRdb's version contains in-frame clones alone and is incomplete. Of roughly 340,000 clones listed, 85% to 90% are singletons. Participants spanned ages roughly 18 to 95 years and resided in about two dozen US areas. Cohort 3 donors were reported recovered after two negative PCRs, clearance, or symptom resolution. The TCR originated in a man aged 18 to 30 who had recovered from COVID-19. The rearrangement links TRBV28 to TRBJ1-2; D is undetermined. Material for sequencing was PBMCs or T cells enriched from blood (not recorded which). This CDR3 reads CASSSQSYGYTF. CDR3 bases: TGTGCCAGCAGTTCACAGTCTTATGGCTACACCTTC.